This passage covers 2 T cell receptor beta chains from one sample sequenced in a study of technical replicates of blood from four donors. Produced via immunoSEQ multiplex PCR; TCRdb's table is partial and in-frame only. The sample consists of 55,000 to 70,000 clones, roughly nine tenths of them appearing once. Sequenced sample: PBMCs. Receptors were obtained from a human donor in good health. Some clones in this sample may be carry-over from other donors' samples.

The table lists this clone with a count of one. V and J are TRBV7-9 and TRBJ1-1; tentatively, D is TRBD1 (6 bases). In germline, CDR1 is SEHNR, CDR2 FQNEAQ (reference sequence). The V end was cut by 1 base, the J end by 6 bases, with 12 bases between. This CDR3 region has 14 residues. The CDR3 DNA sequence: TGTGCCAGCAGCTTAGACAGGGACCTCGCTGAAGCTTTCTTT. It encodes CASSLDRDLAEAFF.

The J gene is TRBJ1-2, the V gene TRBV2, with D possibly being TRBD1 (6 bases). The CDR3 is 15 residues long. Per the germline V gene, CDR1 is SNHLY and CDR2 is FYNNEI. Trimming took 1 base from V and 4 from J, leaving 13 bases between them. DNA of the CDR3: TGTGCCAGCAGTGAAGTCTTTAGGACAGCCTATGGCTACACCTTC. It codes for CASSEVFRTAYGYTF.